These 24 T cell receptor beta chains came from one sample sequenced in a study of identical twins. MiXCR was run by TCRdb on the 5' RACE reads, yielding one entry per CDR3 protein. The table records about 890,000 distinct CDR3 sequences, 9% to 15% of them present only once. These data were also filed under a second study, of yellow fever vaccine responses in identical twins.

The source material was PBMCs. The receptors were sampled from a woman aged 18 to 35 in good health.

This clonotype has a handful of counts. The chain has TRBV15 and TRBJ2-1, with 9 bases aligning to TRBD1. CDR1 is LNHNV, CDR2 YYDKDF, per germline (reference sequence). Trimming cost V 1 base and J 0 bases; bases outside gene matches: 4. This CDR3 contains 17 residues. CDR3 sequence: CATSRGRTGASYNEQFF. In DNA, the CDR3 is TGTGCCACCAGCAGAGGACGGACAGGGGCCTCCTACAATGAGCAGTTCTTC.

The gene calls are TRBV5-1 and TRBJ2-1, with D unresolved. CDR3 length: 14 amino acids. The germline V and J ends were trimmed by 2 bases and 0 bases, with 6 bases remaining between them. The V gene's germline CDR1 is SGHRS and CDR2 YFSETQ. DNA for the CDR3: TGCGCCAGCAGCTTTCGAGTCTCCTACAATGAGCAGTTCTTC. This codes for CASSFRVSYNEQFF.

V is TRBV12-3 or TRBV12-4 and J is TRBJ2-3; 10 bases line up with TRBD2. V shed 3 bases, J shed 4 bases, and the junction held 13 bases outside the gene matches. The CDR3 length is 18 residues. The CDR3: CASSFRSSGRAVADTQYF. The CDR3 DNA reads TGTGCCAGCAGTTTCCGGTCCAGCGGGAGGGCCGTGGCAGATACGCAGTATTTT.

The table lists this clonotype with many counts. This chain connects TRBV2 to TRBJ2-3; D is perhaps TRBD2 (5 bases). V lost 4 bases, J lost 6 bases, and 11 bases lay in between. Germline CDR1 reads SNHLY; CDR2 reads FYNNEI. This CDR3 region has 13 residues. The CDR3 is CASSALAGDTQYF. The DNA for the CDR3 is TGTGCCAGCAGTGCCCTAGCTGGGGATACGCAGTATTTT. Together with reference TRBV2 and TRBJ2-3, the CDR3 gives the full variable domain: EPEVTQTPSHQVTQMGQEVILRCVPISNHLYFYWYRQILGQKVEFLVSFYNNEISEKSEIFDDQFSVERPDGSNFTLKIRSTKLEDSAMYFCASSALAGDTQYFGPGTRLTVL.

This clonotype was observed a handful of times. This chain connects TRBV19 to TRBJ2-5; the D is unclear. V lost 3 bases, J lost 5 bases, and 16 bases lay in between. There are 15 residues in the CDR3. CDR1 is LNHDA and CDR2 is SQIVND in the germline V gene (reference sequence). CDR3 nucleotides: TGTGCCAGTAGTATCGACTTATCGGAACGGGAGACCCAGTACTTC. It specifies CASSIDLSERETQYF.

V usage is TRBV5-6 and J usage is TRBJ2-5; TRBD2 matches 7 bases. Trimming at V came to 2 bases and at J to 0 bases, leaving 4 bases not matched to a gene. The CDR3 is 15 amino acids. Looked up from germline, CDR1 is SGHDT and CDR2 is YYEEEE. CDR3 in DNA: TGTGCCAGCAGCTTTCGAGCGGGAAACCAAGAGACCCAGTACTTC. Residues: CASSFRAGNQETQYF.

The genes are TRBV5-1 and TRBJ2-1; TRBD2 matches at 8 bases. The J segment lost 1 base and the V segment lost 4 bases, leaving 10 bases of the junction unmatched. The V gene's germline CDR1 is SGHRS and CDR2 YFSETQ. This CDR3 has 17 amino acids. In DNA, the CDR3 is TGCGCCAGCAGCCTCGGAAGACTAGCGTCATCCTACAATGAGCAGTTCTTC. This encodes CASSLGRLASSYNEQFF.

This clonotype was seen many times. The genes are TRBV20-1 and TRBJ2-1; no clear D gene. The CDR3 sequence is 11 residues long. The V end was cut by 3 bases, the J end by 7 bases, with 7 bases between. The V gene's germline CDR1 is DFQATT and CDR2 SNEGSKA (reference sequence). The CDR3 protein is CSARVGNEQFF. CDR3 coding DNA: TGCAGTGCTAGGGTCGGAAATGAGCAGTTCTTC.

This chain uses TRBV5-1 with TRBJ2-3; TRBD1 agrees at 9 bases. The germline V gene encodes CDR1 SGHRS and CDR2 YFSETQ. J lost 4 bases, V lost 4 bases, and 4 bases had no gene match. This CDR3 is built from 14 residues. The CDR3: CASSNGQGSDTQYF. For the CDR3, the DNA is TGCGCCAGCAGCAACGGACAGGGGTCAGATACGCAGTATTTT.

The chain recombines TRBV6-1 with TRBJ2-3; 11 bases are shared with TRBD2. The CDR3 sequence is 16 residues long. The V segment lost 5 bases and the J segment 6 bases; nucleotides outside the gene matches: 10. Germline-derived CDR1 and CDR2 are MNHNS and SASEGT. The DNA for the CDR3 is TGTGCCAGCAGTCCCGGGACTAGCGGTCCCCGGGATACGCAGTATTTT. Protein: CASSPGTSGPRDTQYF.

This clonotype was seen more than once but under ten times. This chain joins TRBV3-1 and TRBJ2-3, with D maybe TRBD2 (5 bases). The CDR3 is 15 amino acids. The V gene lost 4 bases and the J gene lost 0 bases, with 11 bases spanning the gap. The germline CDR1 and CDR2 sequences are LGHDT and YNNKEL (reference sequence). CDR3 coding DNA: TGTGCCAGCAGCCTCTGGACTCCTAGCACAGATACGCAGTATTTT. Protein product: CASSLWTPSTDTQYF.

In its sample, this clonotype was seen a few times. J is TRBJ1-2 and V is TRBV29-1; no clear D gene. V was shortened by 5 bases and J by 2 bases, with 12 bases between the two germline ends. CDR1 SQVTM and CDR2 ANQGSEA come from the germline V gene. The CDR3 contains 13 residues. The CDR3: CSVRQPQNYGYTF. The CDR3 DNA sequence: TGCAGCGTTCGTCAGCCCCAGAACTATGGCTACACCTTC.

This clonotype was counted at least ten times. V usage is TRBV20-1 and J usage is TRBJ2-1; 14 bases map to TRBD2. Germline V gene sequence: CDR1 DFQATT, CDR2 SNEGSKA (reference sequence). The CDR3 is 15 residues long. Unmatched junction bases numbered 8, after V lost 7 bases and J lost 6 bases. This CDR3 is CSVQETSGRANEQFF. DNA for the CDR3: TGCAGTGTACAGGAGACTAGCGGGAGGGCCAATGAGCAGTTCTTC.

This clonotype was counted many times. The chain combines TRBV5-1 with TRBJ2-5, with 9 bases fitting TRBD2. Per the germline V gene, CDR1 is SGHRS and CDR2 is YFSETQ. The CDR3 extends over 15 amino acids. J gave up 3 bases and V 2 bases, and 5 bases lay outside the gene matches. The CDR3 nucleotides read TGCGCCAGCAGCTTTAGCGGGGGAGAGAAAGAGACCCAGTACTTC. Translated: CASSFSGGEKETQYF.

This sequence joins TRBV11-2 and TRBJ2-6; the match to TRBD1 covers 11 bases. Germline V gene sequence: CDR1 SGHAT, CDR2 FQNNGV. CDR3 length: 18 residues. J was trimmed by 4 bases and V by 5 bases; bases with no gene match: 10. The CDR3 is CASSQRGQGEAGANVLTF. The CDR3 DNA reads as TGTGCCAGCAGCCAAAGGGGACAGGGGGAGGCCGGGGCCAACGTCCTGACTTTC.

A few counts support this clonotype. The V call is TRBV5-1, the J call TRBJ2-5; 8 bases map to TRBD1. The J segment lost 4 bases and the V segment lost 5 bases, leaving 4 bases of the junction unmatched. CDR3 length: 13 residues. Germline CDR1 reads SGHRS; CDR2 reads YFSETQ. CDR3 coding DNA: TGCGCCAGCAGGGGGACAGGAATAGAGACCCAGTACTTC. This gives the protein CASRGTGIETQYF.

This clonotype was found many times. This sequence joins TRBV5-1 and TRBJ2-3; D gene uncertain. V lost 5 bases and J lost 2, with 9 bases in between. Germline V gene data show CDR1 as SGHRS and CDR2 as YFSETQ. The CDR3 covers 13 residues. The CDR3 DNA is TGCGCCAGCAGTCACATACCCACAGATACGCAGTATTTT. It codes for CASSHIPTDTQYF.

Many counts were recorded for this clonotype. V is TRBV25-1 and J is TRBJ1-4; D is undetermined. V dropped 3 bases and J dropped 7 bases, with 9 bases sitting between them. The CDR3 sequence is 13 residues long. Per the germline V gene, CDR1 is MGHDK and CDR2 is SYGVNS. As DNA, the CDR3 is TGTGCCAGCAGTGATCAAGTGATTGAAAAACTGTTTTTT. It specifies CASSDQVIEKLFF.

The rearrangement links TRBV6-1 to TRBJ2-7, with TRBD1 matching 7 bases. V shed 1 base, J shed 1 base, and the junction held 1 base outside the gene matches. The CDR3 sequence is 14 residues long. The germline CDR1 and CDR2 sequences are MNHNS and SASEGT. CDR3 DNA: TGTGCCAGCAGTGAAGAACAGGGGTCCTACGAGCAGTACGTC. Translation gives CASSEEQGSYEQYV.

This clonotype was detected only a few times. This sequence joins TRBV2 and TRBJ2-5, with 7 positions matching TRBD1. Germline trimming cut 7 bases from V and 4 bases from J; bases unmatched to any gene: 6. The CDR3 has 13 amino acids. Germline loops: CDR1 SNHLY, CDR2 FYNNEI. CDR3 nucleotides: TGTGCCAGCAACACGGACAGGATAGAGACCCAGTACTTC. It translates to CASNTDRIETQYF.

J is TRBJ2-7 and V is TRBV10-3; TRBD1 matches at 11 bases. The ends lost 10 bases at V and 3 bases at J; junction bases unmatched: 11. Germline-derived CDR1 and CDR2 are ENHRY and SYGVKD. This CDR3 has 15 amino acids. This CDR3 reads CATRTGGPDLYEQYF. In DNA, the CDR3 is TGTGCCACCCGGACAGGGGGCCCGGATCTCTACGAGCAGTACTTC.

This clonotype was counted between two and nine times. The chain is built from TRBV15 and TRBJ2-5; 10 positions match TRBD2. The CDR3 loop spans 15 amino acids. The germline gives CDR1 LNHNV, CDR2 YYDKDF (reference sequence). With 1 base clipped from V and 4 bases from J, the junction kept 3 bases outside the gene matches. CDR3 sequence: CATSRASGGTETQYF. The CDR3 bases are TGTGCCACCAGCAGAGCTAGCGGGGGCACAGAGACCCAGTACTTC.

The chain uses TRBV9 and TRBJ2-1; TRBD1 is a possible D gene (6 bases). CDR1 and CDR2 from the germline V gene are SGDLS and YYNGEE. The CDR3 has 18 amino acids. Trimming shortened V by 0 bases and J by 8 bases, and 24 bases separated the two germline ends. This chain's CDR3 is CASSVATPTGIWVDEQFF. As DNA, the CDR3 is TGTGCCAGCAGCGTAGCTACCCCAACAGGGATCTGGGTCGATGAGCAGTTCTTC. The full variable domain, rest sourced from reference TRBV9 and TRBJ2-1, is DSGVTQTPKHLITATGQRVTLRCSPRSGDLSVYWYQQSLDQGLQFLIQYYNGEERAKGNILERFSAQQFPDLHSELNLSSLELGDSALYFCASSVATPTGIWVDEQFFGPGTRLTVL.

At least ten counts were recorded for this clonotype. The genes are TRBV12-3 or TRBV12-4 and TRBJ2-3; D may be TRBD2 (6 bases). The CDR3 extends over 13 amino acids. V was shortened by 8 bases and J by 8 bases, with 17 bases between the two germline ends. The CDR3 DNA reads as TGTGCCAGCTATGAACCTGGGGGAGGTACGCAGTATTTT. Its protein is CASYEPGGGTQYF.